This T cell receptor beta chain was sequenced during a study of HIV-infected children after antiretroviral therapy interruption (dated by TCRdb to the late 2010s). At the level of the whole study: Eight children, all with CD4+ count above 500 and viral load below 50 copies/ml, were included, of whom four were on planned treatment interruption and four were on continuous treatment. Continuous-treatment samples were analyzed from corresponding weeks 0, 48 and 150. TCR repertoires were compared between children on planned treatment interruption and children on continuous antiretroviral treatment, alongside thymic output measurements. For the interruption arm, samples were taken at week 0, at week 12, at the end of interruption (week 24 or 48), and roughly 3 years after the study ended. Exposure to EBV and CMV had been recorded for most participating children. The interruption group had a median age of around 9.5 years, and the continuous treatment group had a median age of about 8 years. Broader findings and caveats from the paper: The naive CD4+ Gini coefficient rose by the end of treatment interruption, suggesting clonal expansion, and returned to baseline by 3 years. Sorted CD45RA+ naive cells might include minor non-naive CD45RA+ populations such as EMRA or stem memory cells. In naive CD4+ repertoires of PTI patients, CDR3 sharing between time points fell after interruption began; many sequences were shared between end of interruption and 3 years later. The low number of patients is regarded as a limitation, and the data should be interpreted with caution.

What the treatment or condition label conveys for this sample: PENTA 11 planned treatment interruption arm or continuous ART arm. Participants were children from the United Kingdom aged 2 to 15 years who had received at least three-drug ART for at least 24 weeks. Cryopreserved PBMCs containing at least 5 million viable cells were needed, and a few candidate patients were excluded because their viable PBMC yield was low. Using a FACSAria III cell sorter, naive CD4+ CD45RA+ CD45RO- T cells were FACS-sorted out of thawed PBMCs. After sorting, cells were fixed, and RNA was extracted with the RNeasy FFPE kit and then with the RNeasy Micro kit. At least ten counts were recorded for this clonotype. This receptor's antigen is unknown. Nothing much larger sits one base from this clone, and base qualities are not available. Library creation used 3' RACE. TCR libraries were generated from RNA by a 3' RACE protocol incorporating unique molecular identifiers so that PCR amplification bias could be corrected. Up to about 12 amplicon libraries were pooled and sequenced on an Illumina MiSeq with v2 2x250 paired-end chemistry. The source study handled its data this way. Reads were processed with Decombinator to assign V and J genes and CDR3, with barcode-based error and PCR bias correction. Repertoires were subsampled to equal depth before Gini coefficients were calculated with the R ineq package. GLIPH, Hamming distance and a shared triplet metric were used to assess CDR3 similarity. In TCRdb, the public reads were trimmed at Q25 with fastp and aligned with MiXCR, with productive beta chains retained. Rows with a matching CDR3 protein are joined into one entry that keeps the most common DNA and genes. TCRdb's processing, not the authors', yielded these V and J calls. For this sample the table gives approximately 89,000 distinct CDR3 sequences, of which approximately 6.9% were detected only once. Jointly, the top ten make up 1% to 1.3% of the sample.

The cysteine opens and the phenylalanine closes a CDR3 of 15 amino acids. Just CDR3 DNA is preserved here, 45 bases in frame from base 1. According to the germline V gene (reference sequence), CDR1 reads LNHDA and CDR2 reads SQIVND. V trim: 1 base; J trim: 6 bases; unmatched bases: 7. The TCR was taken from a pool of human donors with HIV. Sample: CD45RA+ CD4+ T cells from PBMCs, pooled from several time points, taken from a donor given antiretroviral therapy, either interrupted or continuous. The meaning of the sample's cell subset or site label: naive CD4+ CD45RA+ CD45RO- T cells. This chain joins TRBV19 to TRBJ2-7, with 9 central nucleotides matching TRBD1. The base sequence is TGTGCCAGTAGTATAGGCTTGGGACAGGGATCCGAGCAGTACTTC. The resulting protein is CASSIGLGQGSEQYF.